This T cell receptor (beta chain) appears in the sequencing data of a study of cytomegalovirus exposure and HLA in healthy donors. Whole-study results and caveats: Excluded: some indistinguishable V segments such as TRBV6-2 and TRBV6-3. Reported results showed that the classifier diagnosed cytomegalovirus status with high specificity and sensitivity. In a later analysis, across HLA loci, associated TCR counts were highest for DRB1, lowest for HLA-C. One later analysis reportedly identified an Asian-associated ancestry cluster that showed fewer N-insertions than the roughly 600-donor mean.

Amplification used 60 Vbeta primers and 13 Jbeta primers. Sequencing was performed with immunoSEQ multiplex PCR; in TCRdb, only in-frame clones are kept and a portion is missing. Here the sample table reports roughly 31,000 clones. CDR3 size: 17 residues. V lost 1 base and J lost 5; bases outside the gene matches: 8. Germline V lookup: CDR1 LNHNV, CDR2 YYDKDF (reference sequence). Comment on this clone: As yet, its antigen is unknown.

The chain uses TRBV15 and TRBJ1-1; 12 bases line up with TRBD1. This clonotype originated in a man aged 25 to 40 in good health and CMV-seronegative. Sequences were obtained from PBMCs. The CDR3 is CATSRVGDRGRWTEAFF. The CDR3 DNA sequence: TGTGCCACCAGCAGAGTAGGGGACAGGGGGCGGTGGACTGAAGCTTTCTTT. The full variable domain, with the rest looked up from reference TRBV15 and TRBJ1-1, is DAMVIQNPRYQVTQFGKPVTLSCSQTLNHNVMYWYQQKSSQAPKLLFHYYDKDFNNEADTPDNFQSRRPNTSFCFLDIRSPGLGDTAMYLCATSRVGDRGRWTEAFFGQGTRLTVV.